This entry is about one TCR beta chain. Antigen: not known. The sample is drawn from a study of cytomegalovirus exposure and HLA in healthy donors. About the study: Genetic ancestry analysis placed more than 80% of the roughly 400 donors that were genotyped in the Caucasian-associated cluster.

PCR involved 60 Vbeta and 13 Jbeta primers. Clones were read by immunoSEQ multiplex PCR, and TCRdb kept only the in-frame ones, dropping some. The sample has around 94,000 clones; approximately 77% are singletons. Study outcomes and limitations: The investigators catalogued 164 TCR beta chains as cytomegalovirus-associated. DRB1 showed the most TCR associations and HLA-C the fewest in a later analysis, as rates varied by HLA locus.

In germline, CDR1 is SNHLY, CDR2 FYNNEI. This CDR3 contains 14 residues. V dropped 6 bases and J dropped 5 bases, with 14 bases sitting between them. The specimen sequenced was PBMCs. This chain joins TRBV2 and TRBJ1-5; D possibly corresponds to TRBD1 (6 bases). This clonotype was sampled from a woman aged 40 to 55 in good health and CMV-seronegative. CDR3: CASSYTPGDQPQHF. The CDR3 DNA is TGTGCCAGCAGCTACACACCAGGGGATCAGCCCCAGCATTTT. Supplemented by reference TRBV2 and TRBJ1-5, the full variable domain reads EPEVTQTPSHQVTQMGQEVILRCVPISNHLYFYWYRQILGQKVEFLVSFYNNEISEKSEIFDDQFSVERPDGSNFTLKIRSTKLEDSAMYFCASSYTPGDQPQHFGDGTRLSIL.